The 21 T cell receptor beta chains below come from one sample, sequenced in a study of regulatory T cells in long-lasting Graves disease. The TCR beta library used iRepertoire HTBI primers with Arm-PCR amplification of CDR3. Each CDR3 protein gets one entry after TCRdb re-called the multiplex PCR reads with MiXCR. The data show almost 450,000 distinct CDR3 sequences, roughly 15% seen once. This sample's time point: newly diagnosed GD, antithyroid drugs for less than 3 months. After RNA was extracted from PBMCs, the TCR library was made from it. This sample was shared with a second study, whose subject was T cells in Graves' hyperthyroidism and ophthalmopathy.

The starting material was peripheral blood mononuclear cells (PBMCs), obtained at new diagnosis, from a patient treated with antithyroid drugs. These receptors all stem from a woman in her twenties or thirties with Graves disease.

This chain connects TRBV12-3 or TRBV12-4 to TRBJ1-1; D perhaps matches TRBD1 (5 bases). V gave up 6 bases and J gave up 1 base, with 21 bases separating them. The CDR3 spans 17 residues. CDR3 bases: TGTGCCAGCAGCTCCGGATGGGGGGGGATCAAGAACACTGAAGCTTTCTTT. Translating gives CASSSGWGGIKNTEAFF.

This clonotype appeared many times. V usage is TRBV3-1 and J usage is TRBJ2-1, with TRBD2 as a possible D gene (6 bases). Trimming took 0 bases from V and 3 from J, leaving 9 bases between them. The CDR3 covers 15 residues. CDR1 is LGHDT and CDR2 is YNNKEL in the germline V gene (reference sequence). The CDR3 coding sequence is TGTGCCAGCAGCCAAGAGGTGACTAGCTACAATGAGCAGTTCTTC. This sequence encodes CASSQEVTSYNEQFF.

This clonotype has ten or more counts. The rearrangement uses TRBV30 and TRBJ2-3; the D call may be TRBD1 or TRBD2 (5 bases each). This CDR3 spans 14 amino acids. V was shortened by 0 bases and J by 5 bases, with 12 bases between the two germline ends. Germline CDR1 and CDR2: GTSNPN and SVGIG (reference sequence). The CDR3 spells CAWSVGTDQDTQYF. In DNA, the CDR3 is TGTGCCTGGAGTGTGGGGACGGACCAAGATACGCAGTATTTT.

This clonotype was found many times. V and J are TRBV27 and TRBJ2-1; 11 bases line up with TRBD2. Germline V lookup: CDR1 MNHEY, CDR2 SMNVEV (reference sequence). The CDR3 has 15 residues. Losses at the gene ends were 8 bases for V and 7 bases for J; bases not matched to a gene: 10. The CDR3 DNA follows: TGTGCCAGCGCATTAGCGGGAGGGCCCGGAAATGAGCAGTTCTTC. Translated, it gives CASALAGGPGNEQFF.

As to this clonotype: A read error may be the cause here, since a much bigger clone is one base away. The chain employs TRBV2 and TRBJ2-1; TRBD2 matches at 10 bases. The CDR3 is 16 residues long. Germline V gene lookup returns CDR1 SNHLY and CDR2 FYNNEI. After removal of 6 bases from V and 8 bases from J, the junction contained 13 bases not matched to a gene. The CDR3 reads CASSLRGLAQNDEQFF. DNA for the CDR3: TGTGCCAGCAGCCTGAGGGGACTAGCGCAGAACGATGAGCAGTTCTTC.

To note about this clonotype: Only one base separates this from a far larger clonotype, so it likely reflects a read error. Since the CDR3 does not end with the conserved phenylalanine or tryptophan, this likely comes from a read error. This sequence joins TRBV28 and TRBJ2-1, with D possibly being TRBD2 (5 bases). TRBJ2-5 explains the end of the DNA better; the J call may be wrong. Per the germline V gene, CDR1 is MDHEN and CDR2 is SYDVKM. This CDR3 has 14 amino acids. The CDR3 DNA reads TGTGCCAGCAGGACTATGGGCCGGGGAGAGACCCAGTACCTC. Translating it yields CASRTMGRGETQYL.

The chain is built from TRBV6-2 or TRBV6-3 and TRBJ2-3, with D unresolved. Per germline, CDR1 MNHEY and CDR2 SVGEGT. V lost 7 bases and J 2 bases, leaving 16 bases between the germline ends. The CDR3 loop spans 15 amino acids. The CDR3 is CASTSPIQYTDTQYF. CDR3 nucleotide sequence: TGTGCCAGCACGTCCCCCATCCAGTACACAGATACGCAGTATTTT.

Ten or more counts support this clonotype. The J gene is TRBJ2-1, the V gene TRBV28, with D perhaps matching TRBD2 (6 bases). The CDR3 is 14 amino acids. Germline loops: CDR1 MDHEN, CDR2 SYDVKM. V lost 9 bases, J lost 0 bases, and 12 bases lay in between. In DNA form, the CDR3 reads TGTGCCAGTGACGGGAGTAGCTCCTACAATGAGCAGTTCTTC. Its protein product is CASDGSSSYNEQFF.

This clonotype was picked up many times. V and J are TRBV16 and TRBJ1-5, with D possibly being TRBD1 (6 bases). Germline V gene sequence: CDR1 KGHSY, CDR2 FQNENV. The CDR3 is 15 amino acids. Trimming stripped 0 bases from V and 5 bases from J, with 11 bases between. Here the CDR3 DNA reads TGTGCCAGCAGCCAATCAGGCAGGGGAGATCAGCCCCAGCATTTT. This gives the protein CASSQSGRGDQPQHF.

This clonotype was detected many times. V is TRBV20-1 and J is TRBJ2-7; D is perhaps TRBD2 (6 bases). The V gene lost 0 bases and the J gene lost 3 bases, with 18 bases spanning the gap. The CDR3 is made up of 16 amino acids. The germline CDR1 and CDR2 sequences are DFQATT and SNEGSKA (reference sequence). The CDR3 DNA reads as TGCAGTGCTAGAGATGAAGGGGCGGGACGGTACTACGAGCAGTACTTC. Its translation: CSARDEGAGRYYEQYF.

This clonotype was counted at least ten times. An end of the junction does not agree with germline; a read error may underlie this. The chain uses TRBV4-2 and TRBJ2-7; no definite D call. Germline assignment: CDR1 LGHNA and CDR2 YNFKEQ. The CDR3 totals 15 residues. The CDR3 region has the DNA TGCGCCAGCAGCCAAGAATCTGGCAGCTCCTACGAGCAGTACTTC. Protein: CASSQESGSSYEQYF.

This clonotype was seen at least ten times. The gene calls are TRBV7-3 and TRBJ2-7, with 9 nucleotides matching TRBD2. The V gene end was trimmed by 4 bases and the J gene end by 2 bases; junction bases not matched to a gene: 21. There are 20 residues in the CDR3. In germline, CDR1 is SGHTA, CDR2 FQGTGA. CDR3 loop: CASSSPEGLVAGDMAYEQYF. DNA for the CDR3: TGTGCCAGCAGCTCCCCCGAAGGATTGGTAGCGGGAGATATGGCCTACGAGCAGTACTTC.

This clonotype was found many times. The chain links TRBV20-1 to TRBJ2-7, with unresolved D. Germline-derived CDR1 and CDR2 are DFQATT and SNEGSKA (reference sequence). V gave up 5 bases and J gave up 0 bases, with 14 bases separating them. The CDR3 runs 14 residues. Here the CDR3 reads CSARGEEYSYEQYF. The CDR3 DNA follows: TGCAGTGCTCGCGGAGAGGAGTACTCCTACGAGCAGTACTTC.

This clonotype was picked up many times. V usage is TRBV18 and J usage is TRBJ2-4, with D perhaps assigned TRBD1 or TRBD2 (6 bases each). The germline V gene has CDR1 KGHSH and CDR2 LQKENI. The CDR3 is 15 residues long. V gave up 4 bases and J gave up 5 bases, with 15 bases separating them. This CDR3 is CASSLGTGGENIQYF. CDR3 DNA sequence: TGTGCCAGCTCACTCGGGACCGGGGGCGAAAACATTCAGTACTTC.

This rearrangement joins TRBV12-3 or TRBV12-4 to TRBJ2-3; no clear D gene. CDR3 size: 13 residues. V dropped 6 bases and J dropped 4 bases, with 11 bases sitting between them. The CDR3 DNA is TGTGCCAGCAGCCTCCAGGTCCCAGATACGCAGTATTTT. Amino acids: CASSLQVPDTQYF.

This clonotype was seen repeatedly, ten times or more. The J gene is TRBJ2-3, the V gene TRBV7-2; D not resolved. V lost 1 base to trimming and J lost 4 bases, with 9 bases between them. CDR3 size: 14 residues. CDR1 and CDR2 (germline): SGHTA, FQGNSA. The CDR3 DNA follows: TGTGCCAGCAGCTTAGTCGTTAGCCCAGATACGCAGTATTTT. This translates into CASSLVVSPDTQYF.

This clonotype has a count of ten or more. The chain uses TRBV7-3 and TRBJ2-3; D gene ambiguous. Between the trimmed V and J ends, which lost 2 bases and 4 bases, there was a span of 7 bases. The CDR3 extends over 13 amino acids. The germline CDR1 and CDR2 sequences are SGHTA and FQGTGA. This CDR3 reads CASSLRSSDTQYF. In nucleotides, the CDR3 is TGTGCCAGCAGCTTACGGTCGTCAGATACGCAGTATTTT. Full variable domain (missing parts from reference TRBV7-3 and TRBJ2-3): GAGVSQTPSNKVTEKGKYVELRCDPISGHTALYWYRQSLGQGPEFLIYFQGTGAADDSGLPNDRFFAVRPEGSVSTLKIQRTERGDSAVYLCASSLRSSDTQYFGPGTRLTVL.

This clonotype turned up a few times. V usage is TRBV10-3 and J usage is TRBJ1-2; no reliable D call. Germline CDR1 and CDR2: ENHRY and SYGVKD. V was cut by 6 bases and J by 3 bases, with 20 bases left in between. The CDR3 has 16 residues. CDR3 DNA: TGTGCCATCAGCCCAGAGAGAGGCTTAGTTGACTATGGCTACACCTTC. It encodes CAISPERGLVDYGYTF.

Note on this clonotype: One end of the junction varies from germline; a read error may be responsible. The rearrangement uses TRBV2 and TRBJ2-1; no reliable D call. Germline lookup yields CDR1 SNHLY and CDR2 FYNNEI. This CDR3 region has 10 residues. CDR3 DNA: TGTGCCAGCAGGGAGAACGAGCAGCTCTTC. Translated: CASRENEQLF. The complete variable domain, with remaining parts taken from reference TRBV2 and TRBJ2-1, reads EPEVTQTPSHQVTQMGQEVILRCVPISNHLYFYWYRQILGQKVEFLVSFYNNEISEKSEIFDDQFSVERPDGSNFTLKIRSTKLEDSAMYFCASRENEQLFGPGTRLTVL.

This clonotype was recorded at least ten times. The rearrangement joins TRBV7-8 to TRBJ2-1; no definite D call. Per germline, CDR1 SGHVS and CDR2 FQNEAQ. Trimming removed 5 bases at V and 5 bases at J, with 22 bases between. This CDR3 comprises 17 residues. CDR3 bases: TGTGCCAGCAGCCCGATAGCTATCGGCATTAGTAACAATGAGCAGTTCTTC. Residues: CASSPIAIGISNNEQFF.

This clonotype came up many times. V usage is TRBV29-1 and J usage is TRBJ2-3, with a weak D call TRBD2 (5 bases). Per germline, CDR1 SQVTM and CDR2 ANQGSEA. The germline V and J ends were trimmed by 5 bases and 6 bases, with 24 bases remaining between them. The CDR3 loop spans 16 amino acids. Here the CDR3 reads CSVHPRASPLVDTQYF. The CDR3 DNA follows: TGCAGCGTTCACCCCCGGGCTAGCCCATTAGTCGATACGCAGTATTTT.